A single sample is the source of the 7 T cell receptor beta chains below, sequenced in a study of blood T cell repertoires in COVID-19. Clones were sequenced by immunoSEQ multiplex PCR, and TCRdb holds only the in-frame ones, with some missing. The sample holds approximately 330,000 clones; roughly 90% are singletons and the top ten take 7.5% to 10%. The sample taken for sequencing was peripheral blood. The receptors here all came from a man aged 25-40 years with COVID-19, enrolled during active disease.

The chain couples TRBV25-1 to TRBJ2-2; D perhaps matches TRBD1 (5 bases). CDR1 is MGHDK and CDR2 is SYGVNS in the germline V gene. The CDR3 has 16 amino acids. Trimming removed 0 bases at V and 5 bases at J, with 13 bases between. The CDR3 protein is CASSEYRAPNTGELFF. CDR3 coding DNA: TGTGCCAGCAGTGAATACAGGGCCCCTAATACCGGGGAGCTGTTTTTT.

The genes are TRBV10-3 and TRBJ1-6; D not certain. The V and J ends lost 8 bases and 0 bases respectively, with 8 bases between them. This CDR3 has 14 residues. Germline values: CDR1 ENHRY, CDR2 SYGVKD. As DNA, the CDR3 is TGTGCCATCCAACAGAGCTCCTATAATTCACCCCTCCACTTT. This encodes CAIQQSSYNSPLHF.

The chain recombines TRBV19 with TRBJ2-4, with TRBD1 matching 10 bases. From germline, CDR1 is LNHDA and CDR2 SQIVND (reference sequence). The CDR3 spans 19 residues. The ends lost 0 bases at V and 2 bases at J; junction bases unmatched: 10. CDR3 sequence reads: CASSIDLWTGGETKNIQYF. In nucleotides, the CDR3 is TGTGCCAGTAGTATAGACCTTTGGACAGGGGGGGAAACCAAAAACATTCAGTACTTC.

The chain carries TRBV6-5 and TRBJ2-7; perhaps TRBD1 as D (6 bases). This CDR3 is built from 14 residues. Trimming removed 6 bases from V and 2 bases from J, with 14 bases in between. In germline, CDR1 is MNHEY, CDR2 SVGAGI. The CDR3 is CASRGAGVAYEQYF. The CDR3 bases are TGTGCCAGCAGGGGGGCAGGAGTAGCCTACGAGCAGTACTTC.

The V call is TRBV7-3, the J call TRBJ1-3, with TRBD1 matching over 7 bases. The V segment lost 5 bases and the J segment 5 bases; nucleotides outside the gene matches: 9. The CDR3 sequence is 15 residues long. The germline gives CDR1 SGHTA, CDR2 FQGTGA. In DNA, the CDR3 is TGTGCCAGCAGCGCGAAGGGGGGACAGAGAAACACCATATATTTT. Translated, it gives CASSAKGGQRNTIYF.

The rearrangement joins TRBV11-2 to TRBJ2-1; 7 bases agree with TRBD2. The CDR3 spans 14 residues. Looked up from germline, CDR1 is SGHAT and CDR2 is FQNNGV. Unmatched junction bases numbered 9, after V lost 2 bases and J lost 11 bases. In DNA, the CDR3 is TGTGCCAGCAGCTTAATTCCGGCGGGAGAACAGCAGTTCTTC. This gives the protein CASSLIPAGEQQFF.

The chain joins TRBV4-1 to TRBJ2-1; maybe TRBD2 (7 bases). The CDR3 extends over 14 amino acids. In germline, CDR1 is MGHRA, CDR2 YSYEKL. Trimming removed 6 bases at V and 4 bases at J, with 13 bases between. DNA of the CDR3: TGCGCCAGCAGAGGGGGGGAGTTGTACAATGAGCAGTTCTTC. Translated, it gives CASRGGELYNEQFF.